These 24 T cell receptor beta chains came from one sample sequenced in a study of CD8+ T cells in alopecia areata. Treatment defined: oral pan-JAK inhibitor, 5-10 mg twice daily. RNA was extracted and reverse transcribed into cDNA as the sequencing template. Assay used: immunoSEQ multiplex PCR; TCRdb lists only in-frame clones, some missing. This repertoire shows 110,000 or so clones, 50% to 75% found once; its top ten account for around 30%. The sample in question was CD8+ T cells sorted from blood, obtained at week 4, from a patient treated with tofacitinib. The receptors derive from a human donor with alopecia areata.

This clone was observed a handful of times. V gene TRBV5-1 combines with J gene TRBJ2-1; D is undetermined. Deletions cut 4 bases from V and 6 bases from J, with 5 bases between. CDR1 and CDR2 from the germline V gene are SGHRS and YFSETQ. The CDR3 runs 11 residues. The CDR3 protein is CASSRLNEQFF. The CDR3 DNA is TGCGCCAGCAGCCGGCTCAATGAGCAGTTCTTC.

This clone was found a few times. The gene calls are TRBV11-2 and TRBJ2-7, with D possibly matching TRBD1 (5 bases). The CDR3 loop spans 14 amino acids. CDR1 is SGHAT, CDR2 FQNNGV, per germline. V dropped 0 bases and J dropped 5 bases, with 11 bases sitting between them. For the CDR3, the DNA is TGTGCCAGCAGCTTAGAATGGGGCAGCCACGAGCAGTACTTC. Amino acid sequence: CASSLEWGSHEQYF.

The chain employs TRBV29-1 and TRBJ1-1; a possible D gene is TRBD1 (5 bases). V was trimmed by 1 base and J by 0 bases, leaving 6 bases between them. This CDR3 has 13 amino acids. The germline CDR1 and CDR2 sequences are SQVTM and ANQGSEA. The CDR3 here is CSVEGGMNTEAFF. The DNA for the CDR3 is TGCAGCGTTGAAGGGGGCATGAACACTGAAGCTTTCTTT.

The chain couples TRBV29-1 to TRBJ2-7, with 9 bases lining up with TRBD1. The length of the CDR3 is 11 residues. The germline CDR1 and CDR2 sequences are SQVTM and ANQGSEA. The V gene end was trimmed by 6 bases and the J gene end by 6 bases; junction bases not matched to a gene: 3. The CDR3, as DNA: TGCAGCGTCTCGACAGGGGGCGAGCAGTACTTC. This codes for CSVSTGGEQYF.

The table lists this clone with a few counts. This sample includes further DNA sequences coding for the same CDR3. V is TRBV5-1 and J is TRBJ2-5; D not certain. Germline CDR1 and CDR2: SGHRS and YFSETQ. The germline V and J ends were trimmed by 0 bases and 4 bases, with 4 bases remaining between them. The CDR3 runs 12 residues. This CDR3 reads CASSLAGETQYF. In DNA form, the CDR3 reads TGCGCCAGCAGCTTGGCTGGAGAGACCCAGTACTTC.

The chain combines TRBV7-8 with TRBJ1-5, with D hard to call. Trimming removed 0 bases from V and 7 bases from J, with 4 bases in between. The CDR3 totals 12 residues. Germline assignment: CDR1 SGHVS and CDR2 FQNEAQ. The CDR3 is CASSLAWQPQHF. In nucleotides, the CDR3 is TGTGCCAGCAGCTTAGCGTGGCAGCCCCAGCATTTT.

This clone came up a few times. The rearrangement joins TRBV30 to TRBJ1-1; D uncertain. Germline V gives CDR1 GTSNPN, CDR2 SVGIG (reference sequence). V was shortened by 0 bases and J by 3 bases, with 14 bases between the two germline ends. The CDR3 spans 15 residues. This chain's CDR3 is CAWSVTEPSYTEAFF. In DNA form, the CDR3 reads TGTGCCTGGAGTGTAACCGAGCCCTCTTACACTGAAGCTTTCTTT.

The DNA for the CDR3 is TGTGCCAGTATAAACCGGGACTACGGACGCGCAGATACGCAGTATTTT. Translating gives CASINRDYGRADTQYF. The J gene is TRBJ2-3, the V gene TRBV10-3, with 7 nucleotides matching TRBD2. Trimming took 10 bases from V and 4 from J; bases not matched to a gene: 17. Germline loops: CDR1 ENHRY, CDR2 SYGVKD. CDR3 size: 16 residues.

A few counts support this clone. This chain joins TRBV29-1 and TRBJ1-2; the D gene is possibly TRBD1 (6 bases). V lost 7 bases and J lost 7, with 16 bases in between. The CDR3 is made up of 12 amino acids. Per the germline V gene, CDR1 is SQVTM and CDR2 is ANQGSEA. This CDR3 reads CSGLTTGPGYTF. CDR3 DNA sequence: TGCAGCGGACTGACAACAGGGCCTGGCTACACCTTC.

This clone was observed a handful of times. This chain connects TRBV28 to TRBJ1-5, with a tentative D call TRBD1 (6 bases). Germline CDR1 is MDHEN and CDR2 is SYDVKM. The length of the CDR3 is 12 residues. V shed 6 bases and J shed 7 bases, with 10 bases lying between them. CDR3 region: CASRQGDQPQHF. In nucleotides, the CDR3 is TGTGCCAGCAGACAGGGTGACCAGCCCCAGCATTTT.

J is TRBJ2-3 and V is TRBV5-6, with 8 positions matching TRBD2. Germline V gene data show CDR1 as SGHDT and CDR2 as YYEEEE. V gave up 2 bases and J gave up 1 base; unmatched junction bases: 12. The CDR3 runs 18 residues. Here the CDR3 DNA reads TGTGCCAGCAGCTTTCGAGCGGGGGACCCCGGTGGCACAGATACGCAGTATTTT. Translation: CASSFRAGDPGGTDTQYF.

The chain recombines TRBV29-1 with TRBJ2-7, with 9 bases fitting TRBD2. Germline CDR1 reads SQVTM; CDR2 reads ANQGSEA. J lost 4 bases, V lost 6 bases, and 10 bases had no gene match. This CDR3 has 14 amino acids. The CDR3 region has the DNA TGCAGCGTCGAACGGGCTAGCGGGGATTACGAGCAGTACTTC. It codes for CSVERASGDYEQYF.

This clone was observed a few times. The rearrangement uses TRBV23-1 and TRBJ2-5; no definite D call. TRBV23-1 counts as an open reading frame of uncertain function. The germline V and J ends were trimmed by 0 bases and 5 bases, with 4 bases remaining between them. The CDR3 runs to 12 residues. The DNA for the CDR3 is TGCGCCAGCAGTCAATCGGAGGAGACCCAGTACTTC. As protein: CASSQSEETQYF.

The V call is TRBV6-6, the J call TRBJ1-2; D unclear. Trimming took off 5 bases at V and 0 bases at J, with 13 bases between the two ends. The CDR3 has 15 residues. Germline lookup yields CDR1 MNHNY and CDR2 SVGAGI (reference sequence). CDR3 amino acids: CASSPGRTANYGYTF. The CDR3 region has the DNA TGTGCCAGCAGTCCCGGCCGGACCGCTAACTATGGCTACACCTTC.

This chain connects TRBV29-1 to TRBJ1-2; D is unresolved. This CDR3 has 10 residues. In germline, CDR1 is SQVTM, CDR2 ANQGSEA. Trimming stripped 4 bases from V and 6 bases from J, with 6 bases between. CDR3 DNA: TGCAGCGTTGCGGTGGATGGCTACACCTTC. Amino acid sequence: CSVAVDGYTF.

This clone was observed a few times. This chain joins TRBV29-1 and TRBJ2-2; D is possibly TRBD1 (5 bases). CDR1 and CDR2 (germline): SQVTM, ANQGSEA. Deletions cut 7 bases from V and 1 base from J, with 10 bases between. The CDR3 has 13 residues. In DNA form, the CDR3 reads TGCAGCGCCATACAGGAGAACACCGGGGAGCTGTTTTTT. Translating it yields CSAIQENTGELFF.

The V call is TRBV30, the J call TRBJ2-1; TRBD1 matches at 10 bases. The CDR3 totals 15 residues. V was clipped by 4 bases and J by 2 bases; unmatched bases: 5. Per germline, CDR1 GTSNPN and CDR2 SVGIG (reference sequence). The DNA for the CDR3 is TGTGCCTGGACGACTGGGACAGGGGCCTACAATGAGCAGTTCTTC. Residues: CAWTTGTGAYNEQFF. Full variable domain (missing parts from reference TRBV30 and TRBJ2-1): SQTIHQWPATLVQPVGSPLSLECTVEGTSNPNLYWYRQAAGRGLQLLFYSVGIGQISSEVPQNLSASRPQDRQFILSSKKLLLSDSGFYLCAWTTGTGAYNEQFFGPGTRLTVL.

This clone appeared a few times. The chain combines TRBV5-1 with TRBJ2-1; D is unresolved. Trimming removed 0 bases from V and 0 bases from J, with 7 bases in between. Per the germline V gene, CDR1 is SGHRS and CDR2 is YFSETQ. The CDR3 sequence is 15 residues long. DNA of the CDR3: TGCGCCAGCAGCTTGGACTTCAGCTCCTACAATGAGCAGTTCTTC. This translates into CASSLDFSSYNEQFF.

Concerning this clone itself: Sequence at one end of the junction differs from germline and may be a read error. The chain recombines TRBV7-7 with TRBJ2-7, with D perhaps matching TRBD1 (5 bases). Germline V CDR1 and CDR2: SSHAT, FNYEAQ (reference sequence). The length of the CDR3 is 13 residues. CDR3 in DNA: TGTGCTAGCAGCACAATCGACAGTTACGAGCAGTACTTC. Its translation is CASSTIDSYEQYF. The variable domain in full, completed from reference TRBV7-7 and TRBJ2-7, reads GAGVSQSPRYKVTKRGQDVTLRCDPISSHATLYWYQQALGQGPEFLTYFNYEAQPDKSGLPSDRFSAERPEGSISTLTIQRTEQRDSAMYRCASSTIDSYEQYFGPGTRLTVT.

The V call is TRBV4-1, the J call TRBJ1-1; 7 bases fit TRBD1. Germline V gene lookup returns CDR1 MGHRA and CDR2 YSYEKL. The junction had 12 bases not matched to a gene; V was cut back by 8 bases and J by 6 bases. This CDR3 contains 14 residues. CDR3 sequence reads: CASRTGVSSAEAFF. In DNA form, the CDR3 reads TGCGCCAGCCGAACAGGGGTTTCAAGCGCTGAAGCTTTCTTT.

This clone has just a few counts. Other DNA variants within this sample encode the same CDR3. This rearrangement joins TRBV30 to TRBJ1-5; D is possibly TRBD1 (5 bases). The ends were cut back, 0 bases at V and 2 bases at J, with 5 bases in the middle. Germline values: CDR1 GTSNPN, CDR2 SVGIG (reference sequence). The CDR3 runs 13 residues. The CDR3 coding sequence is TGTGCCTGGAGTGTAGGGGGCAATCAGCCCCAGCATTTT. This codes for CAWSVGGNQPQHF.

This clone was found a few times. The J gene is TRBJ2-1, the V gene TRBV30; 10 bases align to TRBD2. Germline V gene sequence: CDR1 GTSNPN, CDR2 SVGIG (reference sequence). CDR3 size: 13 residues. Trimming removed 5 bases from V and 8 bases from J; junction bases left unmatched: 6. CDR3 sequence reads: CAWERGGLDEQFF. The CDR3 region has the DNA TGTGCCTGGGAGCGGGGGGGCCTGGATGAGCAGTTCTTC.

The rearrangement uses TRBV5-1 and TRBJ1-1, with unresolved D. With 0 bases removed from V and 1 base from J, the gap between germline ends came to 7 bases. CDR1 is SGHRS and CDR2 is YFSETQ in the germline V gene. This CDR3 has 14 amino acids. In DNA form, the CDR3 reads TGCGCCAGCAGCTTGGATGGAAGGAACACTGAAGCTTTCTTT. Its protein product is CASSLDGRNTEAFF.

This clone was seen a handful of times. The chain is built from TRBV29-1 and TRBJ2-7; 12 bases align to TRBD2. The V gene's germline CDR1 is SQVTM and CDR2 ANQGSEA. There are 13 residues in the CDR3. V trimming: 7 bases; J trimming: 11 bases; junction bases outside the gene matches: 12. DNA for the CDR3: TGCAGCGCTCGACTAGCGGGGGCCCCACGGGAGTACTTC. It yields the protein CSARLAGAPREYF.